The source of this TCR beta chain is a study of Ad26.COV2.S vaccination and SARS-CoV-2 variants. Study observations and caveats: Participants given vaccine showed non-spike TCR breadth similar to that of placebo recipients. Once vaccination had occurred, spike-specific CD8+ and CD4+ T cell responses reportedly showed substantial breadth.

Treatment described: approximately 18 received Ad26.COV2.S at low or high dose, single or two shots; 5 received placebo; per-sample allocation not given. On day 63 after the first injection, vaccine and placebo recipients gave samples. CDR1 and CDR2 (germline): MNHNS, SASEGT. This CDR3 region has 16 residues. About this clone: What it recognizes is unknown. The junction does not match germline at one end; this may be a read error.

The repertoire was sequenced with immunoSEQ multiplex PCR; TCRdb's copy has only in-frame clones and lacks some. The sample consists of some 250,000 clones, approximately 88% of them appearing once. The V call is TRBV6-1, the J call TRBJ2-2; D assignment may be TRBD1 or TRBD2 (6 bases each). The receptor was isolated from a person aged 18 to 59 who received the Ad26.COV2.S COVID-19 vaccine or a placebo. The source material was peripheral blood, sampled in a trial of Ad26.COV2.S vaccine versus placebo. CDR3: CATSGPTSGAAGELFF. The CDR3 bases are TGTGCCACCAGTGGGCCAACTTCGGGGGCCGCCGGGGAGCTGTTTTTT.